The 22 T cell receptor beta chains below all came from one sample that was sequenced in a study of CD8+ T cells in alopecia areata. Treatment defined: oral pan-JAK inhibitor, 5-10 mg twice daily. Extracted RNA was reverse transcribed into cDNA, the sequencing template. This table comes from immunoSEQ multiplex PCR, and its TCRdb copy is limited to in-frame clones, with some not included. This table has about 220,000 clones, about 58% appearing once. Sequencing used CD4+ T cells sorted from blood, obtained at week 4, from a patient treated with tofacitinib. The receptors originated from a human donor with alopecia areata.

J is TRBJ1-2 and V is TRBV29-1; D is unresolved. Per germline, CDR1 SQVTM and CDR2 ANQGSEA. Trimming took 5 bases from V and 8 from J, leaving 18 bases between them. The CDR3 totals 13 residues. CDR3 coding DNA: TGCAGCGTTCCACGCAAAGACTTGGGCGGCTACACCTTC. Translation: CSVPRKDLGGYTF.

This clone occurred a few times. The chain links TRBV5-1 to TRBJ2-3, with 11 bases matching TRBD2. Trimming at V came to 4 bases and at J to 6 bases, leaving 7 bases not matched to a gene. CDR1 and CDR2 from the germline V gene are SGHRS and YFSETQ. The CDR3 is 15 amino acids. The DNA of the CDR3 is TGCGCCAGCAGCCGTGACCTAGCGGGGGGCGATACGCAGTATTTT. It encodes CASSRDLAGGDTQYF.

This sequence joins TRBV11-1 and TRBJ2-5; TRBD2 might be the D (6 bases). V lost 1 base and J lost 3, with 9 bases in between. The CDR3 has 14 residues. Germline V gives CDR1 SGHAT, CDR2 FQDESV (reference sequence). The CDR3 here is CASSLGTTKETQYF. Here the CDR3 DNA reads TGTGCCAGCAGCTTAGGGACTACTAAAGAGACCCAGTACTTC.

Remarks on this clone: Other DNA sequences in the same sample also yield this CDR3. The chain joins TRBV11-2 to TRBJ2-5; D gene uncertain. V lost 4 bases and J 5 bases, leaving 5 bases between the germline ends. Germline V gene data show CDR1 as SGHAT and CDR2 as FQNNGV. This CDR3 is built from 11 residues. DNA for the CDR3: TGTGCCAGCAGCTCATGGGAGACCCAGTACTTC. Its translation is CASSSWETQYF.

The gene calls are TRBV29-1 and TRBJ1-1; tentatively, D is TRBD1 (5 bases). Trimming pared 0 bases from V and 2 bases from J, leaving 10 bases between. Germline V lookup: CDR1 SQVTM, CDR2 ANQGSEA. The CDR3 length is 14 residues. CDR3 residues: CSVEDGTANTEAFF. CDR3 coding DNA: TGCAGCGTTGAAGATGGGACGGCCAACACTGAAGCTTTCTTT. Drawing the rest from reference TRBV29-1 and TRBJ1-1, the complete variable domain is SAVISQKPSRDICQRGTSLTIQCQVDSQVTMMFWYRQQPGQSLTLIATANQGSEATYESGFVIDKFPISRPNLTFSTLTVSNMSPEDSSIYLCSVEDGTANTEAFFGQGTRLTVV.

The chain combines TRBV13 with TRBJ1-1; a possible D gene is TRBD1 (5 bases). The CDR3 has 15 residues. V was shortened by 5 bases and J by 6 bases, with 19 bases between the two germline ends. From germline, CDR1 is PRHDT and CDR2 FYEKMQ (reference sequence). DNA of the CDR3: TGTGCCAGCAGCATATATACAGGAGGTGGATCTGAAGCTTTCTTT. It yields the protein CASSIYTGGGSEAFF.

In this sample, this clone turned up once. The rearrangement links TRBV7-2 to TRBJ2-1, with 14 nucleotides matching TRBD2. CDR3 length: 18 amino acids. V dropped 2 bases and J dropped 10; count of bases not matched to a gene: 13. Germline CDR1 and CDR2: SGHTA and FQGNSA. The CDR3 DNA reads TGTGCCAGCAGCTTACCAGGACTAGCGGGGGGCTACCGCCGCGAGCAGTTCTTC. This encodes CASSLPGLAGGYRREQFF.

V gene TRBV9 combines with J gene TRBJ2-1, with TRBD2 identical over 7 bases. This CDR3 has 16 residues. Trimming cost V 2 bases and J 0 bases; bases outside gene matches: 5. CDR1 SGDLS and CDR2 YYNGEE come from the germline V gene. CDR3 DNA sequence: TGTGCCAGCAGCGTCGTGGCGGGAGACTCCTACAATGAGCAGTTCTTC. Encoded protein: CASSVVAGDSYNEQFF.

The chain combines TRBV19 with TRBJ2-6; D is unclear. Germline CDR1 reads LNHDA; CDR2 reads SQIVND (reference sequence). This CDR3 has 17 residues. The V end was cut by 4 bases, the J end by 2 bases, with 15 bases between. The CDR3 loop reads CASSRGNIGPGANVLTF. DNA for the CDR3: TGTGCCAGTAGTAGGGGTAATATAGGGCCTGGGGCCAACGTCCTGACTTTC.

The DNA for the CDR3 is TGTGCCACCGAGAGGGTCGGGGATGAAAAACTGTTTTTT. It specifies CATERVGDEKLFF. The rearrangement joins TRBV19 to TRBJ1-4; no reliable D call. The CDR3 has 13 residues. Deletions cut 10 bases from V and 6 bases from J, with 15 bases between. Per germline, CDR1 LNHDA and CDR2 SQIVND (reference sequence).

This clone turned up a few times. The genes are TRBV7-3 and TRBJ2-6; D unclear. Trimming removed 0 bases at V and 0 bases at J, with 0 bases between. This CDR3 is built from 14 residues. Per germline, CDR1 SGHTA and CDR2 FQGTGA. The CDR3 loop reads CASSLTSGANVLTF. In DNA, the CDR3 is TGTGCCAGCAGCTTAACCTCTGGGGCCAACGTCCTGACTTTC.

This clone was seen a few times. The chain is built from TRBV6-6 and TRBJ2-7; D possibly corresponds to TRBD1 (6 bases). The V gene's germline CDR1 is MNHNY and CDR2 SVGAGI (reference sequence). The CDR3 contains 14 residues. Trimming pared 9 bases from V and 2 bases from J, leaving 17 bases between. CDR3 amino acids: CASKHGTPAYEQYF. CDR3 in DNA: TGTGCCAGTAAACACGGGACACCAGCCTACGAGCAGTACTTC.

Here the CDR3 reads CASSEGQGSTYEQYF. The CDR3 bases are TGTGCCAGTTCGGAAGGACAGGGATCAACCTACGAGCAGTACTTC. The chain recombines TRBV9 with TRBJ2-7; 8 positions match TRBD1. CDR1 SGDLS and CDR2 YYNGEE come from the germline V gene. The V gene end was trimmed by 8 bases and the J gene end by 2 bases; junction bases not matched to a gene: 12. The CDR3 consists of 15 residues.

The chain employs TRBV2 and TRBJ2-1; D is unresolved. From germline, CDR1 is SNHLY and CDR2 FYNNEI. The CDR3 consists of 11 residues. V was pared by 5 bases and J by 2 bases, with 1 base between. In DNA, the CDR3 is TGTGCCAGCAGTCCCTACAATGAGCAGTTCTTC. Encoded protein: CASSPYNEQFF.

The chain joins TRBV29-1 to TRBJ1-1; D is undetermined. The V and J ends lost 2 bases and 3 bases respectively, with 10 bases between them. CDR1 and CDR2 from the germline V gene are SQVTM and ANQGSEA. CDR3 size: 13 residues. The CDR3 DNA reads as TGCAGCGTTGAATCCGCTACCCACACTGAAGCTTTCTTT. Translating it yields CSVESATHTEAFF.

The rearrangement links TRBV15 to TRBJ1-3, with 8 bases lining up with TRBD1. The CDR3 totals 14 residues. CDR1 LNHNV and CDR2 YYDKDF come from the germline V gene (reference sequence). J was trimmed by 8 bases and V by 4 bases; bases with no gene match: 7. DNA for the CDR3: TGTGCCACCAGCACGGAGACAGGGGTTGACACCATATATTTT. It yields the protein CATSTETGVDTIYF.

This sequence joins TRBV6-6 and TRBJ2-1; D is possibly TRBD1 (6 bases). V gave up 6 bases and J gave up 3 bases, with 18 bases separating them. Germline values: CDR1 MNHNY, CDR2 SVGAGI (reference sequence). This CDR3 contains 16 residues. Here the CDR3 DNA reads TGTGCCAGCAGCCAAACTACAGGGAATCTCTACAATGAGCAGTTCTTC. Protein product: CASSQTTGNLYNEQFF.

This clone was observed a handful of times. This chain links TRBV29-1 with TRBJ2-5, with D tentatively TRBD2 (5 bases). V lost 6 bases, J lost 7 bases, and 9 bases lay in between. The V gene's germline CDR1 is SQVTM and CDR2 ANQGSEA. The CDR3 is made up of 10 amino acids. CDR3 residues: CSVGDGTQYF. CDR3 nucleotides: TGCAGCGTCGGGGATGGGACCCAGTACTTC. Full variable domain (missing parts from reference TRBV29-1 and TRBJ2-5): SAVISQKPSRDICQRGTSLTIQCQVDSQVTMMFWYRQQPGQSLTLIATANQGSEATYESGFVIDKFPISRPNLTFSTLTVSNMSPEDSSIYLCSVGDGTQYFGPGTRLLVL.

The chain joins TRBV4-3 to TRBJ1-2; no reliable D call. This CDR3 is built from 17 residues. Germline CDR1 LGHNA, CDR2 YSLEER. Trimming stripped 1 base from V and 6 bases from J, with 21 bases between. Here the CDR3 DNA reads TGCGCCAGCAGCCAAGGGCCCGGGGTTCCCTATCGAGATGGCTACACCTTC. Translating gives CASSQGPGVPYRDGYTF.

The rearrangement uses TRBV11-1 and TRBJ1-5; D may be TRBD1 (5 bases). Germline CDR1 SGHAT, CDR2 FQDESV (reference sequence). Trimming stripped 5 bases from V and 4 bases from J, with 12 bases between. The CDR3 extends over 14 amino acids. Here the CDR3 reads CASSPSGMNQPQHF. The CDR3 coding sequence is TGTGCCAGCAGCCCCTCAGGGATGAATCAGCCCCAGCATTTT.

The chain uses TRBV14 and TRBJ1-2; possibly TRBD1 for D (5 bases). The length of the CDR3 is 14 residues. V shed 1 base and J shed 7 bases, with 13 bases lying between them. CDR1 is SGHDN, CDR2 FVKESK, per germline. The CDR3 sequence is CASSQAAGWFGYTF. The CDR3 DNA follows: TGTGCCAGCAGCCAAGCGGCAGGGTGGTTTGGCTACACCTTC.

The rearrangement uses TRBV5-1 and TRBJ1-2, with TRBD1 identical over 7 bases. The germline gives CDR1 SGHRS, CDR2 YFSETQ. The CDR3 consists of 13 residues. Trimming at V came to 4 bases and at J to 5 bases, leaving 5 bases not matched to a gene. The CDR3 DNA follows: TGCGCCAGCAGCCAGGCGGGACAGTATGGCTACACCTTC. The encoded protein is CASSQAGQYGYTF.